A selection of T cell receptor beta chains follows, all from one sample in a study of CD8 T cells in ankylosing spondylitis. TCRdb reprocessed the 5' RACE reads with MiXCR, giving one entry per CDR3 protein. The data contain 650,000 to 800,000 distinct CDR3 sequences, about 20% of them seen just once; the ten biggest clones take up under 20%. The sequencing input was blood, either unsorted or a sorted T cell fraction (not recorded which). The receptors stem from a male donor with ankylosing spondylitis. The CDR3 runs from the conserved cysteine through the conserved F or W.

j_call v_call cdr3_aa
TRBJ2-2 TRBV6-5 CASSYYDTGELFF
TRBJ1-2 TRBV20-1 CSARVSGESVYPSNYGYTF
TRBJ2-1 TRBV7-8 CAGSSWTGVGNEQFF
TRBJ2-7 TRBV20-1 CSAERGGLLSYEQYF
TRBJ1-1 TRBV10-3 CAISGGRGTEAFF
TRBJ1-2 TRBV27 CASSSAGGYYGYTF
TRBJ1-2 TRBV6-5 CAGRGSSGGYTF
TRBJ2-2 TRBV13 CASSGPWGQGNTGELFF
TRBJ2-7 TRBV10-3 CAISDRDRGYEQYF
TRBJ2-2 TRBV4-1 CASSQDWGQGISGELFF
TRBJ2-7 TRBV20-1 CSARRSASGVYEQYF
TRBJ1-2 TRBV12-3/TRBV12-4 CASSLVSPYGYTF
TRBJ2-3 TRBV18 CASSPRRGTTTDTQYF
TRBJ2-2 TRBV6-1 CASSRAGAGELFF
TRBJ2-1 TRBV20-1 CSARDFEQFF
TRBJ1-5 TRBV7-7 CASSFAGAGFYSNQPQHF
TRBJ2-3 TRBV12-3/TRBV12-4 CASSFRRDTQYF
TRBJ2-7 TRBV7-2 CASSRARGVGEQYF
TRBJ1-1 TRBV3-1 CASSQDPPPDRNTEAFF
TRBJ1-1 TRBV7-2 CASRPMGGTEAFF